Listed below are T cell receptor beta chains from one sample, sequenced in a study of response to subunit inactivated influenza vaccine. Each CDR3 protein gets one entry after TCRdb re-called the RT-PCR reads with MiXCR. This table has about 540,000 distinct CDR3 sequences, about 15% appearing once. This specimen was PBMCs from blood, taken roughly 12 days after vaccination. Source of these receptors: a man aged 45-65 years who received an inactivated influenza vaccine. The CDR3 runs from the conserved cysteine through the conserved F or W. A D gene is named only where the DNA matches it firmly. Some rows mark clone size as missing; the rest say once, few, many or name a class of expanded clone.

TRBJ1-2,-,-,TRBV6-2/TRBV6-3,CASSSLVDGYTF,TGTGCCAGCAGCTCCCTCGTCGATGGCTACACCTTC
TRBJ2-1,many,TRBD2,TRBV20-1,CSGGTSGYNEQFF,TGCAGTGGCGGGACTAGCGGATACAATGAGCAGTTCTTC
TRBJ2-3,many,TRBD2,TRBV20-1,CSARDLQRGGSHTDTQYF,TGCAGTGCTAGAGATCTCCAGCGGGGGGGATCACACACAGATACGCAGTATTTT
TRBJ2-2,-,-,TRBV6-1,CASRDRLGTGELFF,TGTGCCAGCAGAGACAGGTTGGGTACCGGGGAGCTGTTTTTT
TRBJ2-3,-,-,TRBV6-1,CASSKPGDGDTQYF,TGTGCCAGCAGCAAACCAGGGGACGGAGATACGCAGTATTTT
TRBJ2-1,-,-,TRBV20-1,CSARDRVVEQFF,TGCAGTGCTAGAGACAGGGTGGTTGAGCAGTTCTTC
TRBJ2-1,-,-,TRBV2,CASRGGGGTAAYNEQFF,TGTGCCAGCAGGGGAGGAGGTGGGACAGCGGCCTACAATGAGCAGTTCTTC
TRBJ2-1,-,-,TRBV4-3,CASSQDGGPPRNEQFF,TGCGCCAGCAGCCAAGACGGCGGCCCTCCCCGTAATGAGCAGTTCTTC
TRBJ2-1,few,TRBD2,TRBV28,CASSLVRRGEQFF,TGTGCCAGCAGTTTAGTCCGGCGGGGGGAGCAGTTCTTC
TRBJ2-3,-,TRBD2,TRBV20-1,CSAQGTSGRADPTDTQYF,TGCAGTGCTCAGGGGACTAGCGGGAGGGCAGATCCCACAGATACGCAGTATTTT
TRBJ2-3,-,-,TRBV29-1,CSVESRFTDTQYF,TGCAGCGTTGAATCCAGATTCACAGATACGCAGTATTTT
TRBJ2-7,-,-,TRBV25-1,CASSGGAEQYF,TGTGCCAGCAGTGGGGGGGCCGAGCAGTACTTC
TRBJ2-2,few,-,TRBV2,CASSDVARSGELFF,TGTGCCAGCAGTGATGTAGCTCGGTCGGGGGAGCTGTTTTTT
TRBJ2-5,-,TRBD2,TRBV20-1,CSVGTSGSETQYF,TGCAGTGTTGGAACTAGCGGGAGCGAGACCCAGTACTTC
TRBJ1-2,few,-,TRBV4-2,CASSQDGGLGANYGYTF,TGTGCCAGCAGCCAAGACGGAGGACTAGGGGCTAACTATGGCTACACCTTC
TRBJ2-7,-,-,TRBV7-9,CASGQDGYEQYF,TGTGCCAGCGGCCAGGACGGCTACGAGCAGTACTTC
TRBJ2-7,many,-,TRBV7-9,CASSENGGSYEQYF,TGTGCCAGCAGCGAAAACGGCGGTTCCTACGAGCAGTACTTC
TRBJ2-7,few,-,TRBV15,CATSRDHEVKSYEQYF,TGTGCCACCAGCAGAGATCATGAGGTGAAATCGTACGAGCAGTACTTC
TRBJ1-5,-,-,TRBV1,CTSSQDLGGVSGPQHF,TGCACCAGCAGCCAAGATCTTGGAGGGGTTTCTGGGCCCCAGCATTTT
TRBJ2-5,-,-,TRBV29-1,CSVEWRGRGETQYF,TGCAGCGTTGAATGGAGAGGGCGCGGGGAGACCCAGTACTTC
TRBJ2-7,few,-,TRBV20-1,CSAPGTGTRNEQYF,TGCAGTGCTCCCGGCACCGGGACTCGGAATGAGCAGTACTTC
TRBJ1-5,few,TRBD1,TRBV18,CASSPSGTENQPQHF,TGTGCCAGCTCACCTTCCGGGACAGAGAATCAGCCCCAGCATTTT
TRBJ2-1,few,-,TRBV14,CASSHVNAAEQFF,TGTGCCAGCAGCCACGTGAACGCGGCGGAGCAGTTCTTC
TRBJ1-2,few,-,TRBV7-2,CASSGGTTFYGYTF,TGTGCCAGCAGCGGCGGGACGACTTTCTATGGCTACACCTTC
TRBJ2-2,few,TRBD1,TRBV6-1,CASSEDLRTGVFNLPGELFF,TGTGCCAGCAGTGAAGATCTACGGACAGGGGTGTTTAATTTACCCGGGGAGCTGTTTTTT
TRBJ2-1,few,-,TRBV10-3,CATRNLNSYNEQFF,TGTGCCACCAGGAACCTTAACAGCTACAATGAGCAGTTCTTC
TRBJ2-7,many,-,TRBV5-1,CASTPTEVSYEQYF,TGCGCCAGCACCCCGACAGAAGTCTCCTACGAGCAGTACTTC
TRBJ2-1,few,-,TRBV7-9,CASSLTYNNEQFF,TGTGCCAGCAGCTTAACATATAACAATGAGCAGTTCTTC
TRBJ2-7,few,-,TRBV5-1,CASSLDRENNFPQYF,TGCGCCAGCAGCTTGGACCGCGAGAACAATTTCCCTCAGTACTTC
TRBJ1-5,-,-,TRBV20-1,CSAPVDQPQHF,TGCAGTGCCCCGGTAGATCAGCCCCAGCATTTT
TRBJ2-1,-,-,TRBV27,CASSALRPIFREEGNEQFF,TGTGCCAGCAGTGCGTTACGCCCAATATTCCGGGAAGAAGGCAATGAGCAGTTCTTC
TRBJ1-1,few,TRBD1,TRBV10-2,CATTGTVITEAFF,TGCGCCACTACCGGGACAGTGATCACTGAAGCTTTCTTT
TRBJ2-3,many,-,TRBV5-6,CASSRGPGSTDTQYF,TGTGCCAGCAGCAGAGGGCCCGGGAGCACAGATACGCAGTATTTT
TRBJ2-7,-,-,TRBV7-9,CASSKDMAEQYF,TGTGCCAGCAGCAAGGACATGGCCGAGCAGTACTTC
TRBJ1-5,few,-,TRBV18,CASSPVGMSSNQPQHF,TGTGCCAGCTCACCCGTGGGGATGTCTAGCAATCAGCCCCAGCATTTT
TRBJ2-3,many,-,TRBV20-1,CSANWKGADTQYF,TGCAGTGCTAACTGGAAAGGGGCAGATACGCAGTATTTT